Following are 5 T cell receptor beta chains from one sample sequenced in a study of T cells in Graves' hyperthyroidism and ophthalmopathy (dated by TCRdb to between 2018 and 2021). Libraries came from multiplex PCR. Instrument used: Illumina HiSeq 2000. The TCR beta CDR3 regions were amplified from RNA transcripts. The TCR CDR3 was subjected to a first round of RT-PCR using the HTBI primer set and the Qiagen OneStep RT-PCR kit. Using fastp trimming at Q25 and MiXCR clonotype assembly, TCRdb reanalyzed the public sequencing data and kept in-frame beta chains. Rows are unified per CDR3 protein, each entry keeping the most common DNA and genes. Counted in this sample were 450,000 to 500,000 distinct CDR3 sequences; less than 25% of them appeared once. The ten largest make up about 53% of the sample. Sequencing input: blood. These receptors originate from a woman between 70 and 85 years old with Graves' ophthalmopathy.

In this sample, this clonotype turned up a few times. V gene TRBV11-2 combines with J gene TRBJ1-1; D is undetermined. The CDR3 sequence is 13 residues long. Trimming pared 2 bases from V and 8 bases from J, leaving 12 bases between. CDR1 is SGHAT, CDR2 FQNNGV, per germline. This CDR3 reads CASSLSEVREAFF. The CDR3 region has the DNA TGTGCCAGCAGCTTATCGGAAGTGAGGGAAGCTTTCTTT.

The chain joins TRBV30 to TRBJ1-3; no firm D call. Germline V gene sequence: CDR1 GTSNPN, CDR2 SVGIG (reference sequence). The CDR3 consists of 12 residues. Trimming left V 8 bases short and J 0 bases short, with 8 bases between. The CDR3: CARGDSGNTIYF. In nucleotides, the CDR3 is TGTGCCCGAGGTGACTCTGGAAACACCATATATTTT.

In its sample, this clonotype was seen many times. The chain couples TRBV11-2 to TRBJ2-1; D not resolved. Germline CDR1 and CDR2: SGHAT and FQNNGV. This CDR3 is 13 amino acids long. V was pared by 1 base and J by 8 bases, with 9 bases between. The CDR3 DNA reads TGTGCCAGCAGCTTAGGGGTCGGCGATGAGCAGTTCTTC. Protein sequence: CASSLGVGDEQFF.

This clonotype was counted many times. This chain connects TRBV6-1 to TRBJ2-5; D is uncertain. CDR1 is MNHNS, CDR2 SASEGT, per germline. Deletions cut 10 bases from V and 2 bases from J, with 5 bases between. CDR3 length: 10 amino acids. DNA of the CDR3: TGTGCCACGATGCAAGAGACCCAGTACTTC. It encodes CATMQETQYF.

There are a few counts of this clonotype. V gene TRBV9 combines with J gene TRBJ2-7; D ambiguous. The CDR3 runs to 14 residues. V was pared by 0 bases and J by 2 bases, with 9 bases between. Germline CDR1 and CDR2: SGDLS and YYNGEE. CDR3 nucleotides: TGTGCCAGCAGCGTAGTTCCTACTCCCTACGAGCAGTACTTC. It translates to CASSVVPTPYEQYF.